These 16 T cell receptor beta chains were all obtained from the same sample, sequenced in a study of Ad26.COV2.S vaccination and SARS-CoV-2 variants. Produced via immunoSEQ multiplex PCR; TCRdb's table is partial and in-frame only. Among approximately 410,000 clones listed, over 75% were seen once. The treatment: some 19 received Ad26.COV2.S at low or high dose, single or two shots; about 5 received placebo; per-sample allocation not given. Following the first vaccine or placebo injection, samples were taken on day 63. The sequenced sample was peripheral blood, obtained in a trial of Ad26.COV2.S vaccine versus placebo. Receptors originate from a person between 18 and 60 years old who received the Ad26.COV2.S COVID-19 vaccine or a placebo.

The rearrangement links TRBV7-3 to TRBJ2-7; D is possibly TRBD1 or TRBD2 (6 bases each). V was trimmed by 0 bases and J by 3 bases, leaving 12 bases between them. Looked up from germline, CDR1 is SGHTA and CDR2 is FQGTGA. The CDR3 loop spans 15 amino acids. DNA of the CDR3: TGTGCCAGCAGCTTAACGAGGGGGGAGAGCTACGAGCAGTACTTC. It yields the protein CASSLTRGESYEQYF.

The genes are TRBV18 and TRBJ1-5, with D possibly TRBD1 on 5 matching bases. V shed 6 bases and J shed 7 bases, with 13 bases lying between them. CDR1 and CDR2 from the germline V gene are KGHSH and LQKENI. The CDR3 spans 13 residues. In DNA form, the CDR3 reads TGTGCCAGCTCTGACAGTCTAGAACAGCCCCAGCATTTT. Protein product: CASSDSLEQPQHF.

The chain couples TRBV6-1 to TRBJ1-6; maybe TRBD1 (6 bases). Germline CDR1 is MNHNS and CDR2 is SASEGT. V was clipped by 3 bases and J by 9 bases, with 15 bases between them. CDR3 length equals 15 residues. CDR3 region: CASSEFQGLSSPLHF. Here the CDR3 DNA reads TGTGCCAGCAGTGAGTTCCAGGGGTTGAGTTCACCCCTCCACTTT.

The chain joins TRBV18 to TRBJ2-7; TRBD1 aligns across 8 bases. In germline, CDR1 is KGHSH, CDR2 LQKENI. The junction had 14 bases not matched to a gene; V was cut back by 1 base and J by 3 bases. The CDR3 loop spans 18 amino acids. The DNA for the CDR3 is TGTGCCAGCTCACCACGGGTACAGGGGGATTTGGCATTCTACGAGCAGTACTTC. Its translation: CASSPRVQGDLAFYEQYF.

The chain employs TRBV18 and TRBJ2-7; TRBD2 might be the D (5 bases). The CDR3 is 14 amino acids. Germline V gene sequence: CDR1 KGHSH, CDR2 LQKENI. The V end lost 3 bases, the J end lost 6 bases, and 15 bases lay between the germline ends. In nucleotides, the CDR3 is TGTGCCAGCTCACCGGAGGTGTCTGCGTTCGAGCAGTACTTC. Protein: CASSPEVSAFEQYF.

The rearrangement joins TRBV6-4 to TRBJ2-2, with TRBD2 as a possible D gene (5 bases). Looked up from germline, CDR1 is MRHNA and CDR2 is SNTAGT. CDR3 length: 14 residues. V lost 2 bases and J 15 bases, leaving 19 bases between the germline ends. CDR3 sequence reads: CASSDPRTGSYVFF. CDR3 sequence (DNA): TGTGCCAGCAGTGACCCAAGGACGGGGTCGTATGTGTTTTTT.

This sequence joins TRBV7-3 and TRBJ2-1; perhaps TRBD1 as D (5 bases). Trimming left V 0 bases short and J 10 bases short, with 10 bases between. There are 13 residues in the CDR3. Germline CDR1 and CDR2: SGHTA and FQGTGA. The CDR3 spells CASSLTQGWEQFF. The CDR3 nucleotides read TGTGCCAGCAGCTTAACTCAGGGTTGGGAGCAGTTCTTC.

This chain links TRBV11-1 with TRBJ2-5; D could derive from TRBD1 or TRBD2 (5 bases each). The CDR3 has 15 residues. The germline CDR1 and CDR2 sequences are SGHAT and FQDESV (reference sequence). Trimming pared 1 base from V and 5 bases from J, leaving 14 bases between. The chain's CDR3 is CASSLEGREMETQYF. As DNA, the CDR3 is TGTGCCAGCAGCTTAGAGGGCAGGGAGATGGAGACCCAGTACTTC.

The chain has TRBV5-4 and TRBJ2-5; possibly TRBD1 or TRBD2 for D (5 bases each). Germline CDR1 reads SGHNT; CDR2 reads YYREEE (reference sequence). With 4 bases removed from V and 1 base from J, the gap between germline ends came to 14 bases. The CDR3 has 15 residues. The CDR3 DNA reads TGTGCCAGCAGCCGGGACCTAGTACTCCAAGAGACCCAGTACTTC. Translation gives CASSRDLVLQETQYF.

For the CDR3, the DNA is TGTGCCACCAGTGACGTCCGGGACAGATACAATGAGCAGTTCTTC. It codes for CATSDVRDRYNEQFF. V is TRBV24-1 and J is TRBJ2-1, with 7 bases matching TRBD1. The trim removed 4 bases at V and 4 bases at J, leaving 6 bases unmatched. Germline CDR1 is KGHDR and CDR2 is SFDVKD. The CDR3 spans 15 residues.

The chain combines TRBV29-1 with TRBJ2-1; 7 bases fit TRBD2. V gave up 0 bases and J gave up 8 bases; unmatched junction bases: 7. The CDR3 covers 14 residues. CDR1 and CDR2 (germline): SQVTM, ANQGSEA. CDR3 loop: CSVEDGGEYDEQFF. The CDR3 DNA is TGCAGCGTTGAAGATGGGGGGGAATACGATGAGCAGTTCTTC.

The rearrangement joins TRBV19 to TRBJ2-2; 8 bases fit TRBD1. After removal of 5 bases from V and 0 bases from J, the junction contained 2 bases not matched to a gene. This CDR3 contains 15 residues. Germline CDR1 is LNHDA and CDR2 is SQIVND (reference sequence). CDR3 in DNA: TGTGCCAGTAGTCCGGGACAGGCGAACACCGGGGAGCTGTTTTTT. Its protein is CASSPGQANTGELFF.

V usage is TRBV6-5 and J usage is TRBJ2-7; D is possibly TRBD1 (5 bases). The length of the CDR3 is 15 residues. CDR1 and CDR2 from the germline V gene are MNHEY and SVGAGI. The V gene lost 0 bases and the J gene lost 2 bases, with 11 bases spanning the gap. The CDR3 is CASSYSLAGTYEQYF. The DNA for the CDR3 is TGTGCCAGCAGTTACTCGTTAGCAGGGACCTACGAGCAGTACTTC.

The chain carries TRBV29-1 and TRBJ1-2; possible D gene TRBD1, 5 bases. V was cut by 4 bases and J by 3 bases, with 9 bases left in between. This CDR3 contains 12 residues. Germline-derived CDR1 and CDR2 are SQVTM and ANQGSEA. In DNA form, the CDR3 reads TGCAGCGTTGCCCGGGGGGACTATGGCTACACCTTC. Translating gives CSVARGDYGYTF.

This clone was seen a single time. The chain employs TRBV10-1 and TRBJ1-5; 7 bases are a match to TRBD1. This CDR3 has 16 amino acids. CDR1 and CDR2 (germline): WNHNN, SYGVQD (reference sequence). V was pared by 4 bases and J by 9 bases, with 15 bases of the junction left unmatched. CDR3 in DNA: TGCGCCAGCAGTGGCCACGGGACAGCGGGACATTGGCCCCAGCATTTT. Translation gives CASSGHGTAGHWPQHF.

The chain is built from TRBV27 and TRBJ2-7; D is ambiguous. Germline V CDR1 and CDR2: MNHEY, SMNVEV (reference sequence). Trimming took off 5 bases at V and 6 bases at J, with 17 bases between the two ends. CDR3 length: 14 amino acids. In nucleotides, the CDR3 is TGTGCCAGCAGTGTAGGTGCACTCCGGGCCGAGCAGTACTTC. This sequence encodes CASSVGALRAEQYF.